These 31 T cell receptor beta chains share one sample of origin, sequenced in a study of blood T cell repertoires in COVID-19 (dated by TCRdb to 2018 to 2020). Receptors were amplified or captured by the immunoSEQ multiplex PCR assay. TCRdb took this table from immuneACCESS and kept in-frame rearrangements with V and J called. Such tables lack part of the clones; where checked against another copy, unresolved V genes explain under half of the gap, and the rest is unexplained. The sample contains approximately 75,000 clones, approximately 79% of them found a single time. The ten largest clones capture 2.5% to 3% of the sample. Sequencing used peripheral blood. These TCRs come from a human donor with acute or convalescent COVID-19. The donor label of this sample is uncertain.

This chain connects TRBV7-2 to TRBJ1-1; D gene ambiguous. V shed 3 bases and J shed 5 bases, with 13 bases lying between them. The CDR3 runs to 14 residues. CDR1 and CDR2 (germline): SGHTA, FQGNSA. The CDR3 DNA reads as TGTGCCAGCAGCTTTAAAATGACAAGGACTGAAGCTTTCTTT. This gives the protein CASSFKMTRTEAFF. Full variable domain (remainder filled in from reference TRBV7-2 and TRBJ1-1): GAGVSQSPSNKVTEKGKDVELRCDPISGHTALYWYRQSLGQGLEFLIYFQGNSAPDKSGLPSDRFSAERTGGSVSTLTIQRTQQEDSAVYLCASSFKMTRTEAFFGQGTRLTVV.

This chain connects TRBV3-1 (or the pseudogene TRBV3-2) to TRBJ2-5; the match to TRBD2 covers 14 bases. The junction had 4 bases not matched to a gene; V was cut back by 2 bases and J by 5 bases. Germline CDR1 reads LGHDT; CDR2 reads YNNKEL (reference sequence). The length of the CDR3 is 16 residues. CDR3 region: CASSQRLAGGRETQYF. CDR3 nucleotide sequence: TGTGCCAGCAGCCAAAGACTAGCGGGGGGGCGGGAGACCCAGTACTTC.

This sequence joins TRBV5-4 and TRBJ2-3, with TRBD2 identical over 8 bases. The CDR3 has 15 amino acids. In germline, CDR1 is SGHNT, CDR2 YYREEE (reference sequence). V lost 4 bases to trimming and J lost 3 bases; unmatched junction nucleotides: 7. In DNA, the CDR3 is TGTGCCAGCAGCGTTGGGGGGACTAGAACAGATACGCAGTATTTT. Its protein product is CASSVGGTRTDTQYF.

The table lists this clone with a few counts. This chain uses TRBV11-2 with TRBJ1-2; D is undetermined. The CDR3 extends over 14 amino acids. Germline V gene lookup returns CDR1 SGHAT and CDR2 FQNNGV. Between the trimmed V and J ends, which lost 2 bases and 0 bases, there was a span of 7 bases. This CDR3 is CASSLILANYGYTF. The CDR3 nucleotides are TGTGCCAGCAGCTTAATTCTAGCTAACTATGGCTACACCTTC.

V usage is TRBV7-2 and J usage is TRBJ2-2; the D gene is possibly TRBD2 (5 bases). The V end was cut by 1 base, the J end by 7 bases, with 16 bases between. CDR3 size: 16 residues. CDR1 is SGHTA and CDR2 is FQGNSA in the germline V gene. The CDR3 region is CASSLDLLGLGGELFF. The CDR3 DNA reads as TGTGCCAGCAGCTTAGATTTGTTAGGACTGGGCGGGGAGCTGTTTTTT.

CDR3 region: CASSSQGGDEQFF. CDR3 in DNA: TGCGCCAGCAGCTCACAGGGTGGCGATGAGCAGTTCTTC. The chain joins TRBV5-1 to TRBJ2-1; D is possibly TRBD1 (6 bases). Trimming took off 3 bases at V and 8 bases at J, with 12 bases between the two ends. Germline assignment: CDR1 SGHRS and CDR2 YFSETQ. This CDR3 has 13 amino acids.

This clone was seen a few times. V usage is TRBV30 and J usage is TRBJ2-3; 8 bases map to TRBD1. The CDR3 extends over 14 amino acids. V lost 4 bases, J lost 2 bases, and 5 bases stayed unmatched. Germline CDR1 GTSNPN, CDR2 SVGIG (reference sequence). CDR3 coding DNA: TGTGCCTGGACCGGGACAGGTCACACAGATACGCAGTATTTT. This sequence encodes CAWTGTGHTDTQYF.

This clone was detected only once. CDR3 DNA: TGTGCCAGCAGCTTAAGGACCTTATCGCGGGAGGGGTACAATGAGCAGTTCTTC. It is translated as CASSLRTLSREGYNEQFF. V gene TRBV7-2 combines with J gene TRBJ2-1, with TRBD2 identical over 9 bases. With V trimmed by 2 bases and J by 4 bases, 12 bases remained unmatched. Germline values: CDR1 SGHTA, CDR2 FQGNSA. This CDR3 comprises 18 residues.

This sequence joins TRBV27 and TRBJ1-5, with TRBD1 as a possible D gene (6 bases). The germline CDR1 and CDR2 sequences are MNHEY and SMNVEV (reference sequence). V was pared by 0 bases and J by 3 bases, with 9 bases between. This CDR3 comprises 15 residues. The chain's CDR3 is CASSLSTGTNQPQHF. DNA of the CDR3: TGTGCCAGCAGTTTATCAACAGGGACCAATCAGCCCCAGCATTTT.

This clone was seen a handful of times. The CDR3 loop is CASSPGTSGYEQYF. In DNA, the CDR3 is TGTGCCAGCAGCCCCGGGACTAGCGGATACGAGCAGTACTTC. The gene calls are TRBV7-2 and TRBJ2-7; TRBD2 matches at 11 bases. The germline V gene encodes CDR1 SGHTA and CDR2 FQGNSA. V shed 5 bases and J 4 bases; nucleotides not matched to a gene: 4. The CDR3 is made up of 14 amino acids.

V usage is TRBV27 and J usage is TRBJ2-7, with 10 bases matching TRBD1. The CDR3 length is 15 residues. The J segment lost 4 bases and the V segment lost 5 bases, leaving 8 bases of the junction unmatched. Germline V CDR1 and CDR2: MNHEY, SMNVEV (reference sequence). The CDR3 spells CASSTYRDRGYEQYF. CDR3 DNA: TGTGCCAGCAGTACATACCGGGACAGGGGTTACGAGCAGTACTTC.

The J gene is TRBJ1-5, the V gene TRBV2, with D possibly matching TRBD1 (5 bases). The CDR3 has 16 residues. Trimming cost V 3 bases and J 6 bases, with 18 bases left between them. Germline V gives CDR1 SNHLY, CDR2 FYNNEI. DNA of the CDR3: TGTGCCAGCAGTGATTTCAGGGACTTTAGGGGTCAGCCCCAGCATTTT. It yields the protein CASSDFRDFRGQPQHF.

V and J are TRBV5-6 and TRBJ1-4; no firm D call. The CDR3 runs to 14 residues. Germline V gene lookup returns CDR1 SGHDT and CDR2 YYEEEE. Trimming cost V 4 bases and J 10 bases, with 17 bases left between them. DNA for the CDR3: TGTGCCAGCAGCCGCCAAAACCTAGGAGGAAAACTGTTTTTT. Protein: CASSRQNLGGKLFF.

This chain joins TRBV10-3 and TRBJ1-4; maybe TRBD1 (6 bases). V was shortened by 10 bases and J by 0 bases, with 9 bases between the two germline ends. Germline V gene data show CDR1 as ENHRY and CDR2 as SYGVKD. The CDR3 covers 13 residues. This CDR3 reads CATGGPTNEKLFF. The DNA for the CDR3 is TGTGCCACGGGGGGCCCAACTAATGAAAAACTGTTTTTT.

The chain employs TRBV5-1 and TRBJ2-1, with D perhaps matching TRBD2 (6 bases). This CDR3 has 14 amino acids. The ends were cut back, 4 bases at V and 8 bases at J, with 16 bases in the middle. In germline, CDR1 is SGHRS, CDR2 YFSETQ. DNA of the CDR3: TGCGCCAGCAGCCCGGGACTCATTGGCGATGAGCAGTTCTTC. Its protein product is CASSPGLIGDEQFF. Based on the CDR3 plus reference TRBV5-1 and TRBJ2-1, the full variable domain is KAGVTQTPRYLIKTRGQQVTLSCSPISGHRSVSWYQQTPGQGLQFLFEYFSETQRNKGNFPGRFSGRQFSNSRSEMNVSTLELGDSALYLCASSPGLIGDEQFFGPGTRLTVL.

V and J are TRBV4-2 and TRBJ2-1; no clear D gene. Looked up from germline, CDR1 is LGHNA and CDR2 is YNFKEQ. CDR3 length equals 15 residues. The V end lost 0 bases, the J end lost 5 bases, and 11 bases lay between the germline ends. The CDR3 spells CASSQEWVADNEQFF. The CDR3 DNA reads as TGTGCCAGCAGCCAAGAATGGGTGGCGGACAATGAGCAGTTCTTC.

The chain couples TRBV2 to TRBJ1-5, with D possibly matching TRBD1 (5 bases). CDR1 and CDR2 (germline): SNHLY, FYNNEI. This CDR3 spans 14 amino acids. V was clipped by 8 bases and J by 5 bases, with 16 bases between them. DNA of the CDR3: TGTGCCAGCTCCCGGGGGACGAGAGATCAGCCCCAGCATTTT. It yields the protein CASSRGTRDQPQHF.

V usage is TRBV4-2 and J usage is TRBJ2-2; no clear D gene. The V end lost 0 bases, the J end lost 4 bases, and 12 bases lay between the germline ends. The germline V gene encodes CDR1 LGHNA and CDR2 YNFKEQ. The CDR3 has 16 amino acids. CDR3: CASSQDATQRTGELFF. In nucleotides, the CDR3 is TGTGCCAGCAGCCAAGATGCAACTCAGCGCACCGGGGAGCTGTTTTTT.

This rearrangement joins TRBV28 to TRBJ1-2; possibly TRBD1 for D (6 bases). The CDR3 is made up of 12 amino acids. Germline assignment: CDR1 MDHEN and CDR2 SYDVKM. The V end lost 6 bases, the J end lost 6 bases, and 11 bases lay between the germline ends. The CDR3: CASRQQGNGYTF. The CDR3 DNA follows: TGTGCCAGCAGACAACAGGGAAATGGCTACACCTTC.

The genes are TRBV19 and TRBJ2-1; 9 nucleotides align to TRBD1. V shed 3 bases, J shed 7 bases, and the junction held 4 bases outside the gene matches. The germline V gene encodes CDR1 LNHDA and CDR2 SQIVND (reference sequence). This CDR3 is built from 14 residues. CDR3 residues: CASSIGTGWNEQFF. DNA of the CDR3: TGTGCCAGTAGTATTGGGACAGGGTGGAATGAGCAGTTCTTC.

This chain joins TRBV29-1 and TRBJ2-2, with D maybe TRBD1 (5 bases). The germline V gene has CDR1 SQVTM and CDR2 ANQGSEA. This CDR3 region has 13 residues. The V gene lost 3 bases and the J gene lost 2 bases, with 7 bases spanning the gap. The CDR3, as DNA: TGCAGCGTTGATAGGGGTAACACCGGGGAGCTGTTTTTT. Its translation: CSVDRGNTGELFF.

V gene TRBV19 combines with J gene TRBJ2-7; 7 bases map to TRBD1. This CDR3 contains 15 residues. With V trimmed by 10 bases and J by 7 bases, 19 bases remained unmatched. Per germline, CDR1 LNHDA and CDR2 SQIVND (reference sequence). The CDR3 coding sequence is TGTGCCACTTATATACCCAGGGACAGCCCTTGTGAGCAGTACGTC. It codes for CATYIPRDSPCEQYV.

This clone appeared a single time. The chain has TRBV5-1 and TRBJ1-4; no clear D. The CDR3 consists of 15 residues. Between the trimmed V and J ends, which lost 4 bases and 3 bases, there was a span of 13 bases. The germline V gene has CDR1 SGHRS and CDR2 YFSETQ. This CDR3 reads CASSPFAGSNEKLFF. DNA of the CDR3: TGCGCCAGCAGCCCCTTCGCAGGTTCTAATGAAAAACTGTTTTTT.

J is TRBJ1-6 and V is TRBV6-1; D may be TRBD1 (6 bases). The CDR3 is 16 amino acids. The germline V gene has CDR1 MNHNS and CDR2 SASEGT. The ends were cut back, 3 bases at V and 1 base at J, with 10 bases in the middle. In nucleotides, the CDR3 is TGTGCCAGCAGTGACCCCCAGGGGTCCTATAATTCACCCCTCCACTTT. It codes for CASSDPQGSYNSPLHF.

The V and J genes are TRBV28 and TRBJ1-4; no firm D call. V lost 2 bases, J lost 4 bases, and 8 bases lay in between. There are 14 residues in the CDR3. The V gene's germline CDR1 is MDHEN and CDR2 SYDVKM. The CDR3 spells CASSLRRINEKLFF. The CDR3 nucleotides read TGTGCCAGCAGTTTACGGCGGATTAATGAAAAACTGTTTTTT.

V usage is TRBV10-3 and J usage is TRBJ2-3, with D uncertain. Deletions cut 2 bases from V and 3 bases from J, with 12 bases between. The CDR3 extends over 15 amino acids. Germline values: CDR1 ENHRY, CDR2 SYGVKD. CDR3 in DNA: TGTGCCATCAGTGAGCCCCGGTCCAAAACAGATACGCAGTATTTT. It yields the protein CAISEPRSKTDTQYF.

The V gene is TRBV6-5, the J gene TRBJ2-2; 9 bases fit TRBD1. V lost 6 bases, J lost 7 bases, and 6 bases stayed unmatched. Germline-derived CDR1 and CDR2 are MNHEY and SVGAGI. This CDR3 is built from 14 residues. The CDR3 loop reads CASSSGTGFGELFF. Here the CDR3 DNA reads TGTGCCAGCAGCAGCGGGACAGGGTTCGGGGAGCTGTTTTTT.

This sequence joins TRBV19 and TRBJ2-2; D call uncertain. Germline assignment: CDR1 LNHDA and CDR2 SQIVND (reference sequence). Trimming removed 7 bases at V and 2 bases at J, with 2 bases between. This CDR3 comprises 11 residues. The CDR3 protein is CASINTGELFF. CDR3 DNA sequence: TGTGCCAGTATAAACACCGGGGAGCTGTTTTTT.

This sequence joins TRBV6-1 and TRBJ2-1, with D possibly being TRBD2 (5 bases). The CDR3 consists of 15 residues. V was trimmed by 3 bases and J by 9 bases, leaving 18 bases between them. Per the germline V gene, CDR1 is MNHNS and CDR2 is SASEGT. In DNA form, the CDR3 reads TGTGCCAGCAGTGAGACCAGGACTGGAGGTAGTGAGCAGTTCTTC. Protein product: CASSETRTGGSEQFF.

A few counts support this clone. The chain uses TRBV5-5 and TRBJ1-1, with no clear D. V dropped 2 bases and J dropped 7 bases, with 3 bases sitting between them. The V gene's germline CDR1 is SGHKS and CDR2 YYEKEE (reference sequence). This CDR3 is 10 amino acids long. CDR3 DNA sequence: TGTGCCAGCAGCTTTCATGAAGCTTTCTTT. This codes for CASSFHEAFF.

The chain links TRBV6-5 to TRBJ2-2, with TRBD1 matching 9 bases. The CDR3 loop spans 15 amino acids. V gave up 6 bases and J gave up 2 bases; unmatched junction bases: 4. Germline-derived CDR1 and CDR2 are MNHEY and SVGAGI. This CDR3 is CASRRTGANTGELFF. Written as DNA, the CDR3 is TGTGCCAGCAGGAGGACAGGGGCTAACACCGGGGAGCTGTTTTTT.